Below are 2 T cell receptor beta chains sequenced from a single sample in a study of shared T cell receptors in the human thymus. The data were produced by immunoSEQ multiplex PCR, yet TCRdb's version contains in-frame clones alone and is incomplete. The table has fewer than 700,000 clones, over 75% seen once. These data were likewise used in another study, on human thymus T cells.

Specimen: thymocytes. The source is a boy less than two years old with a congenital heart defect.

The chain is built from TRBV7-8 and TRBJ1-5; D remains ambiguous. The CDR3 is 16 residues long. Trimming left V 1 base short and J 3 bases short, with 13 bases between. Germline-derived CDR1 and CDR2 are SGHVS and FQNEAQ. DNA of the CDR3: TGTGCCAGCAGCTTAGGCAGGAACCACGTCAATCAGCCCCAGCATTTT. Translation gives CASSLGRNHVNQPQHF.

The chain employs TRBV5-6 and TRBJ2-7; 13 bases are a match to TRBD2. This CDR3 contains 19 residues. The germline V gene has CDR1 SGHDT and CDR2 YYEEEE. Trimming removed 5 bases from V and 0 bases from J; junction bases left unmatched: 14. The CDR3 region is CASSLGGTSGIIPSYEQYF. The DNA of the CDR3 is TGTGCCAGCAGTCTGGGGGGGACTAGCGGGATAATCCCCTCCTACGAGCAGTACTTC.